This T cell receptor beta chain appears in the sequencing data of a study of blood T cell repertoires in COVID-19. At the level of the study: Samples taken during acute and convalescent COVID-19 were collected in the United States, Italy and Spain. T cells, B-cell-depleted T cells, or PBMCs supplied cDNA or gDNA.

V shed 4 bases and J shed 3 bases, with 15 bases lying between them. The CDR3 spans 14 residues. Germline lookup yields CDR1 SQVTM and CDR2 ANQGSEA. In the original analysis: Researchers report that nucleated cell counts were estimated from reference gene primer amplification. Assay: immunoSEQ multiplex PCR; the TCRdb copy retains only in-frame clones and omits some. Clonal size and the V and J genes are those of that table, whereas D and trimming came from the DNA. Altogether around 78,000 clones are present, under 90% being singletons, with the ten largest covering about a tenth. The sequence came from a man aged 70-80 years with active or convalescent COVID-19. V is TRBV29-1 and J is TRBJ1-2; D remains ambiguous. Sequencing was carried out using peripheral blood. In DNA form, the CDR3 reads TGCAGCGTTGCTCAGCCGGAGTTGGACTATGGCTACACCTTC. This translates into CSVAQPELDYGYTF.